This record concerns one T cell receptor beta chain sequence. The antigen is undetermined. The same CDR3 can be traced to other DNA sequences in this sample. These data are taken from a study of cytomegalovirus exposure and HLA in healthy donors. Across the study: The Caucasian-associated ancestry cluster held roughly 78% of 398 genotyped donors. Study-wide points: An assumption of roughly uniform sequencing depth across donors underlay the presence/absence analyses. In an earlier analysis, in some 540 donors, most V segments appeared productive either ~87% or ~30% of the time.

Germline trimming cut 4 bases from V and 1 base from J; bases unmatched to any gene: 8. This CDR3 is 16 amino acids long. Germline loops: CDR1 SGHTA, CDR2 FQGNSA. With 60 Vbeta and 13 Jbeta primers, the PCR was carried out. Method: immunoSEQ multiplex PCR; TCRdb's copy keeps in-frame clones and lacks some. Of 180,000 or so clones in the sample, around three quarters were seen once. The sample comprised PBMCs. The receptor comes from a young woman in good health and CMV-seropositive. The rearrangement joins TRBV7-2 to TRBJ2-5, with TRBD1 matching over 8 bases. DNA of the CDR3: TGTGCCAGCAGCTATCAGGGGGCGACTACCCAAGAGACCCAGTACTTC. Amino acid sequence: CASSYQGATTQETQYF. Complete variable domain (other parts from reference TRBV7-2 and TRBJ2-5): GAGVSQSPSNKVTEKGKDVELRCDPISGHTALYWYRQSLGQGLEFLIYFQGNSAPDKSGLPSDRFSAERTGGSVSTLTIQRTQQEDSAVYLCASSYQGATTQETQYFGPGTRLLVL.